This T cell receptor (beta chain) was sequenced for a study of blood T cells in healthy people across ages. Whole-study findings and limits: Diversity of TCR beta correlated strongly with naive T cell percentage. Long-lived donors had more naive CD4+ cells and higher diversity than aged donors. Investigators viewed diversity estimates from one million T cells as underestimates, the study reported. Leaving the PBMCs unsorted stopped any conclusive comparison of naive versus antigen-experienced cells.

CDR3 size: 15 residues. Trimming removed 5 bases from V and 4 bases from J; junction bases left unmatched: 10. From germline, CDR1 is SGHTA and CDR2 FQGNSA. As concerns this clonotype: The antigen is not known.

The use of a sample-barcoded 5' primer and a J-beta primer mix characterized a second PCR of roughly 7 to 11 cycles. TCRdb processed the 5' RACE reads anew with MiXCR; each CDR3 protein has one entry. The top ten hold 50% to 65% of the sample, which has approximately 350,000 distinct CDR3 sequences, approximately 52% seen once. The clonotype was recovered from a man aged 55 to 69 in good health. V usage is TRBV7-2 and J usage is TRBJ2-7; TRBD2 aligns across 8 bases. Material for sequencing was blood. As DNA, the CDR3 is TGTGCCAGCAGCGACCGTAGCGGGAAGTTGTACGAGCAGTACTTC. Its translation: CASSDRSGKLYEQYF.